These 27 T cell receptor beta chains came from one sample sequenced in a study of cytomegalovirus exposure and HLA in healthy donors. A multiplex PCR was run with 60 Vbeta primers and 13 Jbeta primers. The table came from immunoSEQ multiplex PCR; TCRdb's copy has only in-frame clones and leaves some out. The sample has 140,000 to 150,000 clones, roughly four fifths seen once; the top ten hold about 2.9%. Sequenced input: PBMCs. These receptors were collected from a man aged 35 to 55 in good health and CMV-seropositive.

For this clone: The sample contains more than one DNA sequence encoding this CDR3. The chain links TRBV7-9 to TRBJ2-1; 10 positions match TRBD2. J gave up 5 bases and V 5 bases, and 6 bases lay outside the gene matches. From germline, CDR1 is SEHNR and CDR2 FQNEAQ (reference sequence). This CDR3 region has 15 residues. The CDR3 here is CASSPRTSGNNEQFF. The CDR3 region has the DNA TGTGCCAGCAGCCCCCGGACTAGCGGTAACAATGAGCAGTTCTTC.

The gene calls are TRBV9 and TRBJ1-1; no clear D gene. Germline CDR1 reads SGDLS; CDR2 reads YYNGEE. This CDR3 has 14 residues. The V gene lost 2 bases and the J gene lost 4 bases, with 12 bases spanning the gap. CDR3 sequence: CASSVLERATEAFF. CDR3 nucleotide sequence: TGTGCCAGCAGCGTTCTCGAGAGGGCCACTGAAGCTTTCTTT.

The gene calls are TRBV30 and TRBJ2-2, with 9 bases aligning to TRBD1. This CDR3 spans 13 amino acids. The germline V gene has CDR1 GTSNPN and CDR2 SVGIG (reference sequence). Trimming removed 5 bases from V and 8 bases from J; junction bases left unmatched: 6. This CDR3 is CAWEPDRGGELFF. The DNA of the CDR3 is TGTGCCTGGGAACCGGACAGGGGAGGGGAGCTGTTTTTT.

The rearrangement links TRBV2 to TRBJ2-5; possibly TRBD1 for D (5 bases). The CDR3 sequence is 14 residues long. Germline CDR1 and CDR2: SNHLY and FYNNEI. V lost 2 bases to trimming and J lost 5 bases, with 12 bases between them. CDR3 DNA: TGTGCCAGCAGTGAATGGGGCCCCCCGGAGACCCAGTACTTC. Translated: CASSEWGPPETQYF.

This clone was seen once. The chain employs TRBV2 and TRBJ1-5; D not certain. CDR1 is SNHLY, CDR2 FYNNEI, per germline. The CDR3 has 15 amino acids. Trimming removed 4 bases from V and 0 bases from J, with 10 bases in between. CDR3 residues: CASSVLGVSNQPQHF. CDR3 DNA sequence: TGTGCCAGCAGTGTCCTCGGGGTTAGCAATCAGCCCCAGCATTTT.

This clone was counted only a few times. The chain carries TRBV5-1 and TRBJ1-4; D uncertain. Trimming shortened V by 4 bases and J by 8 bases, and 12 bases separated the two germline ends. The CDR3 totals 13 residues. CDR1 and CDR2 (germline): SGHRS, YFSETQ. CDR3 nucleotide sequence: TGCGCCAGCAGCCCTGGGAGTGACGAAAAACTGTTTTTT. Translated, it gives CASSPGSDEKLFF.

This rearrangement joins TRBV11-2 to TRBJ2-1; D gene unclear. The germline gives CDR1 SGHAT, CDR2 FQNNGV. This CDR3 is built from 17 residues. V lost 1 base and J lost 5, with 18 bases in between. CDR3 in amino acids: CASSLGSRYLNHNEQFF. Here the CDR3 DNA reads TGTGCCAGCAGCTTAGGGTCCAGGTACCTCAATCACAATGAGCAGTTCTTC.

The chain employs TRBV2 and TRBJ2-7, with D tentatively TRBD2 (6 bases). V dropped 11 bases and J dropped 5 bases, with 25 bases sitting between them. The CDR3 spans 15 residues. From germline, CDR1 is SNHLY and CDR2 FYNNEI. CDR3 protein: CAGSGRDQSGDEQYF. The CDR3 DNA sequence: TGTGCCGGGTCCGGGCGGGATCAGTCCGGAGACGAGCAGTACTTC.

This clone was counted only a few times. The genes are TRBV6-5 and TRBJ1-1, with D possibly matching TRBD1 (5 bases). The germline V and J ends were trimmed by 6 bases and 3 bases, with 14 bases remaining between them. Looked up from germline, CDR1 is MNHEY and CDR2 is SVGAGI. CDR3 length equals 14 residues. CDR3 DNA sequence: TGTGCCAGCAGAAGTGGGGCAGTCTACACTGAAGCTTTCTTT. Translating gives CASRSGAVYTEAFF.

The rearrangement links TRBV2 to TRBJ1-2, with a tentative D call TRBD1 (5 bases). Germline assignment: CDR1 SNHLY and CDR2 FYNNEI. Trimming took 3 bases from V and 0 from J, leaving 8 bases between them. This CDR3 contains 14 residues. The CDR3 region is CASSEGGANYGYTF. As DNA, the CDR3 is TGTGCCAGCAGTGAGGGGGGGGCTAACTATGGCTACACCTTC.

This clone appeared a single time. The chain is built from TRBV27 and TRBJ2-7; 10 nucleotides align to TRBD1. In germline, CDR1 is MNHEY, CDR2 SMNVEV (reference sequence). V shed 6 bases, J shed 4 bases, and the junction held 6 bases outside the gene matches. The CDR3 has 14 amino acids. In DNA, the CDR3 is TGTGCCAGCAGAGCGGGACAGGGGTCGTACGAGCAGTACTTC. It translates to CASRAGQGSYEQYF.

The rearrangement joins TRBV6-5 to TRBJ2-1; 7 positions match TRBD2. The CDR3 consists of 13 residues. The V gene end was trimmed by 5 bases and the J gene end by 7 bases; junction bases not matched to a gene: 5. Germline V gives CDR1 MNHEY, CDR2 SVGAGI. Here the CDR3 reads CASSELARNEQFF. The CDR3 DNA reads as TGTGCCAGCAGTGAACTAGCGCGAAATGAGCAGTTCTTC.

The J gene is TRBJ2-5, the V gene TRBV2; a weak D match, TRBD1 (6 bases). Gene TRBJ2-7 matches the end of the DNA better, so the J call may be wrong. In germline, CDR1 is SNHLY, CDR2 FYNNEI. The CDR3 spans 16 residues. DNA for the CDR3: TGTGCCAGCTTAGGGGGTGGGGGAGTGAGGTCCTACGAGCAGTACTTC. Its translation: CASLGGGGVRSYEQYF.

CDR3 coding DNA: TGTGCCAGTAGTATCGGGATCTCCGGATGGGGCACTGAAGCTTTCTTT. Its protein is CASSIGISGWGTEAFF. V and J are TRBV19 and TRBJ1-1; no clear D. Germline V lookup: CDR1 LNHDA, CDR2 SQIVND (reference sequence). This CDR3 spans 16 amino acids. Trimming pared 3 bases from V and 4 bases from J, leaving 18 bases between.

This clone was detected once. The chain employs TRBV6-6 and TRBJ2-1, with 12 bases matching TRBD2. Germline CDR1 and CDR2: MNHNY and SVGAGI (reference sequence). CDR3 length: 16 amino acids. With V trimmed by 2 bases and J by 4 bases, 3 bases remained unmatched. The CDR3 nucleotides read TGTGCCAGCAGTTACGCTAGCGGGAGGGGGTACAATGAGCAGTTCTTC. Amino acid sequence: CASSYASGRGYNEQFF.

As DNA, the CDR3 is TGCGCCAGCAGCCCCACAGCGGAGCCCTCCTACGAGCAGTACTTC. This encodes CASSPTAEPSYEQYF. The genes are TRBV5-1 and TRBJ2-7; D perhaps matches TRBD2 (5 bases). Germline CDR1 and CDR2: SGHRS and YFSETQ. V lost 4 bases and J lost 0, with 14 bases in between. CDR3 length: 15 amino acids.

The J gene is TRBJ2-3, the V gene TRBV4-3, with TRBD1 matching over 7 bases. The germline gives CDR1 LGHNA, CDR2 YSLEER. The trim removed 1 base at V and 1 base at J, leaving 5 bases unmatched. The length of the CDR3 is 16 residues. CDR3 sequence: CASSQGVGTGTDTQYF. The DNA for the CDR3 is TGCGCCAGCAGCCAAGGAGTAGGGACAGGCACAGATACGCAGTATTTT.

V usage is TRBV5-4 and J usage is TRBJ2-5; TRBD1 matches 9 bases. The J call may not be correct, given that the DNA end is closer to TRBJ2-7. CDR3 length equals 14 residues. Germline values: CDR1 SGHNT, CDR2 YYREEE (reference sequence). Written as DNA, the CDR3 is TGTGCCAGCAGCGCACCCGGGACAGGGATCGAGCAGTACTTC. Translating gives CASSAPGTGIEQYF.

The chain couples TRBV27 to TRBJ1-1; maybe TRBD1 (6 bases). Trimming removed 7 bases at V and 9 bases at J, with 21 bases between. The germline gives CDR1 MNHEY, CDR2 SMNVEV (reference sequence). The CDR3 is made up of 14 amino acids. The CDR3 DNA reads as TGTGCCAGCAAGTCCTCCCCGCGAACAGGGAAAGCTTTCTTT. Residues: CASKSSPRTGKAFF.

The chain links TRBV6-5 to TRBJ2-7; possibly TRBD2 for D (7 bases). Germline lookup yields CDR1 MNHEY and CDR2 SVGAGI. The CDR3 loop spans 15 amino acids. Between the trimmed V and J ends, which lost 6 bases and 1 base, there was a span of 16 bases. Here the CDR3 DNA reads TGTGCCAGCAGGATGAGAGGGGGGGTTTCCTACGAGCAGTACTTC. It specifies CASRMRGGVSYEQYF.

The rearrangement links TRBV29-1 to TRBJ1-2; D not certain. V gave up 3 bases and J gave up 0 bases, with 14 bases separating them. Germline V gives CDR1 SQVTM, CDR2 ANQGSEA. The CDR3 is made up of 15 amino acids. This CDR3 is CSVDSWEATNYGYTF. Here the CDR3 DNA reads TGCAGCGTTGATTCCTGGGAGGCTACTAACTATGGCTACACCTTC. Variable domain in full (rest from reference TRBV29-1 and TRBJ1-2): SAVISQKPSRDICQRGTSLTIQCQVDSQVTMMFWYRQQPGQSLTLIATANQGSEATYESGFVIDKFPISRPNLTFSTLTVSNMSPEDSSIYLCSVDSWEATNYGYTFGSGTRLTVV.

The gene calls are TRBV7-8 and TRBJ2-5, with a possible D match to TRBD2 (6 bases). The CDR3 is made up of 15 amino acids. Trimming removed 10 bases from V and 7 bases from J, with 25 bases in between. Per the germline V gene, CDR1 is SGHVS and CDR2 is FQNEAQ. The CDR3 reads CATAPGVAVLGTQYF. The CDR3 coding sequence is TGTGCCACCGCCCCCGGGGTAGCGGTCCTTGGGACCCAGTACTTC.

This sequence joins TRBV5-1 and TRBJ2-7; TRBD2 matches 15 bases. J was trimmed by 5 bases and V by 3 bases; bases with no gene match: 12. CDR3 size: 18 residues. The V gene's germline CDR1 is SGHRS and CDR2 YFSETQ. The CDR3 sequence: CASSSTTGTSGRINEQYF. CDR3 in DNA: TGCGCCAGCAGCTCTACCACCGGGACTAGCGGGAGGATAAACGAGCAGTACTTC.

This clone is a singleton in its sample. V gene TRBV6-5 combines with J gene TRBJ2-7; the D gene is possibly TRBD2 (5 bases). V was cut by 3 bases and J by 4 bases, with 13 bases left in between. This CDR3 comprises 14 residues. Germline assignment: CDR1 MNHEY and CDR2 SVGAGI. CDR3 coding DNA: TGTGCCAGCAGTTATCGGGAAGGGCATTACGAGCAGTACTTC. Translation gives CASSYREGHYEQYF.

The V and J genes are TRBV21-1 and TRBJ2-1; the listed D gene, TRBD2, was not tested against the DNA. TRBV21-1 is a pseudogene segment. This CDR3 comprises 16 residues. CDR3 coding DNA: TGTGCCAGCAGCGGCCCCGTAGCGGGAGGGCCCAATGAGCAGTTCTTC. Amino acids: CASSGPVAGGPNEQFF.

The chain is built from TRBV7-9 and TRBJ1-1; 7 bases agree with TRBD1. The V gene's germline CDR1 is SEHNR and CDR2 FQNEAQ (reference sequence). The V and J ends lost 5 bases and 3 bases, in that order; junction bases with no gene match: 6. This CDR3 is 14 amino acids long. The CDR3 DNA reads TGTGCCAGCAGCATAACAGGGGACCACACTGAAGCTTTCTTT. Translation: CASSITGDHTEAFF.

The gene calls are TRBV6-5 and TRBJ1-2, with D perhaps TRBD1 (5 bases). Germline V gene data show CDR1 as MNHEY and CDR2 as SVGAGI. The V gene lost 10 bases and the J gene lost 5 bases, with 20 bases spanning the gap. CDR3 length: 14 amino acids. CDR3 bases: TGTGCCACAAGAGACAGCCCTCAAGATTATGGCTACACCTTC. Translation gives CATRDSPQDYGYTF.